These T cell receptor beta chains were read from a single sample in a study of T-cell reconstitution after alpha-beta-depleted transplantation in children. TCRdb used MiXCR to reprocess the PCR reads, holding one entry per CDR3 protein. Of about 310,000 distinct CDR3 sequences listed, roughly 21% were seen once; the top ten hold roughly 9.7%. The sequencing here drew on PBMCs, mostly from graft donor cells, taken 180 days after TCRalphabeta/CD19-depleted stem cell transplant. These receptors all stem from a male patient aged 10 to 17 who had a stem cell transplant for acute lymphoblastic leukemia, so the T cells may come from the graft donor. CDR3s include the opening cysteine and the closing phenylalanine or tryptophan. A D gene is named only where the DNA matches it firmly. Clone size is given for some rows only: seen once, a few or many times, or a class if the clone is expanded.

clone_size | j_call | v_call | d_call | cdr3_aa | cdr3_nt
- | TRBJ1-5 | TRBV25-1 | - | CASSFGANQPQHF | TGTGCCAGCAGTTTCGGAGCTAATCAGCCCCAGCATTTT
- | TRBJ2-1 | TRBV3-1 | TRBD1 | CASSQVSAGGYEQFF | TGTGCCAGCAGCCAAGTCAGCGCAGGGGGCTATGAGCAGTTCTTC
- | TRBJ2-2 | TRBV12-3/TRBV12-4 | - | CASILRGPGAGELFF | TGTGCCAGCATCCTTAGAGGGCCGGGGGCCGGGGAGCTGTTTTTT
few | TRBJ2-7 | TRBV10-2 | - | CATRSIRDSYEQYF | TGCGCCACGCGCTCGATCCGGGACTCCTACGAGCAGTACTTC
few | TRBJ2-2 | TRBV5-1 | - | CASSGRNTGELFF | TGCGCCAGCAGCGGGAGGAACACCGGGGAGCTGTTTTTT
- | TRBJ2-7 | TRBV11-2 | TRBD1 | CASSRDRGEQYF | TGTGCCAGCAGCCGGGACAGGGGCGAGCAGTACTTC
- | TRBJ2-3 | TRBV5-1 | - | CASTLERGGASTDTQYF | TGCGCCAGCACCCTAGAGCGTGGGGGGGCTTCCACAGATACGCAGTATTTT
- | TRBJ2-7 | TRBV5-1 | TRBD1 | CASSLAGQYPSSYEQYF | TGCGCCAGCAGCTTGGCGGGACAGTACCCAAGCTCCTACGAGCAGTACTTC
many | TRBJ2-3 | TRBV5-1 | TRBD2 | CASSPGLAQEGTHGDTQYF | TGCGCCAGCAGCCCGGGACTAGCGCAAGAGGGGACACACGGAGATACGCAGTATTTT
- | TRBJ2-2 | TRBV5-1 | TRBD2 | CASSLPGLAENTGELFF | TGCGCCAGCAGCTTACCGGGACTAGCGGAGAACACCGGGGAGCTGTTTTTT
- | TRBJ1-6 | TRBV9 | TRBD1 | CASSVVAGGGSPLHF | TGTGCCAGCAGCGTAGTGGCAGGGGGCGGGTCACCCCTCCACTTT
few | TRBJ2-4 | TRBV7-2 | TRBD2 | CASSLGGLAVAKNIQYF | TGTGCCAGCAGCTTAGGGGGACTAGCGGTAGCCAAAAACATTCAGTACTTC
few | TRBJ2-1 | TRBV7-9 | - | CASSLVYGRSYNEQFF | TGTGCCAGCAGCTTAGTCTACGGGAGATCCTACAATGAGCAGTTCTTC
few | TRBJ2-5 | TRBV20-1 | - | CSASAETQYF | TGCAGTGCTAGCGCTGAGACCCAGTACTTC
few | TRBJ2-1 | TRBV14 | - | CASSQDRLAYEQFF | TGTGCCAGCAGCCAAGATAGGCTAGCCTATGAGCAGTTCTTC
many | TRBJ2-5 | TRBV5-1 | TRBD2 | CASSLTGGPEETQYF | TGCGCCAGCAGCTTGACGGGAGGGCCGGAGGAGACCCAGTACTTC
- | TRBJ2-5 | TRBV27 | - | CASSSTPETQYF | TGTGCCAGCAGTTCCACCCCAGAGACCCAGTACTTC
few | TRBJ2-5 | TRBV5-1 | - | CASRAGDKETQYF | TGCGCCAGCAGAGCCGGGGACAAAGAGACCCAGTACTTC
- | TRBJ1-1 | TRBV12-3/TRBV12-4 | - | CASSLPPGSEAFF | TGTGCCAGCAGTCTCCCCCCCGGCTCTGAAGCTTTCTTT
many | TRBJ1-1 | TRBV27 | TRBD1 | CASTDRGYTEAFF | TGTGCCAGCACCGACAGGGGCTACACTGAAGCTTTCTTT
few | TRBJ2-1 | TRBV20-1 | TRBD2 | CSASQLAGANEQFF | TGCAGTGCGAGCCAGCTAGCGGGAGCCAATGAGCAGTTCTTC
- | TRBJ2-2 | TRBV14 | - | CASSQRTLGGKRLFF | TGTGCCAGCAGCCAGAGGACACTTGGCGGGAAGAGGCTGTTTTTT
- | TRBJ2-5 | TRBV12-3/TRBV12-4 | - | CASSPAGQETQYF | TGTGCCAGCAGTCCCGCGGGACAGGAGACCCAGTACTTC
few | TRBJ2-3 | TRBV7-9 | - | CASSWPEDTQYF | TGTGCCAGCAGCTGGCCCGAGGATACGCAGTATTTT
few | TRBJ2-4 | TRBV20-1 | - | CSASNQGAKNIQYF | TGCAGTGCTAGTAATCAGGGGGCCAAAAACATTCAGTACTTC
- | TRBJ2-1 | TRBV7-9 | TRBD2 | CASSSPVGGLAHNEQFF | TGTGCCAGCAGCTCTCCGGTGGGGGGACTAGCACACAATGAGCAGTTCTTC
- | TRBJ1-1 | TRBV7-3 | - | CASSFAGPTEAFF | TGTGCCAGCAGCTTCGCAGGGCCCACTGAAGCTTTCTTT
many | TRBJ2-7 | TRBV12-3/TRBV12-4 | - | CASSLGTEQYF | TGTGCCAGCAGTTTGGGGACCGAGCAGTACTTC
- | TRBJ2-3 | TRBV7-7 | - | CASSLAITTDTQYF | TGTGCCAGCAGCTTAGCGATAACGACAGATACGCAGTATTTT
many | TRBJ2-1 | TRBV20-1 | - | CSARDQWGTDNEQFF | TGCAGTGCTAGAGATCAATGGGGGACGGACAATGAGCAGTTCTTC
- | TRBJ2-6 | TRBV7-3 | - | CASSPPWPGANVLTF | TGTGCCAGCAGCCCCCCCTGGCCCGGGGCCAACGTCCTGACTTTC
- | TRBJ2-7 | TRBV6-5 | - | CATTIGGPPYEQYF | TGTGCCACCACGATCGGAGGGCCTCCCTACGAGCAGTACTTC
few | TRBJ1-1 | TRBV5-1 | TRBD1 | CASGGQGTEAFF | TGCGCCAGTGGGGGACAGGGTACTGAAGCTTTCTTT
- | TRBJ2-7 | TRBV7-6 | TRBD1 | CASSLQGTGTYEQYF | TGTGCCAGCAGCTTACAGGGGACAGGGACCTACGAGCAGTACTTC
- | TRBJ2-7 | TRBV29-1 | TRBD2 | CSVLTSASRWYEQYF | TGCAGCGTCCTGACTAGCGCGAGTAGGTGGTACGAGCAGTACTTC
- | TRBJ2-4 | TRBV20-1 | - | CSVGGVGKNIQYF | TGCAGTGTAGGGGGAGTCGGCAAAAACATTCAGTACTTC
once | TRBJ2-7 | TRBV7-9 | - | CASRSNSDEQYF | TGTGCCAGCAGATCAAATTCGGACGAGCAGTACTTC
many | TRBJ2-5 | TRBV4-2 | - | CASSQDRGGETQYF | TGTGCCAGCAGCCAAGATAGGGGCGGAGAGACCCAGTACTTC
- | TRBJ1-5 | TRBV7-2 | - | CASSGDWTDNQPQHF | TGTGCCAGCAGCGGAGATTGGACAGACAATCAGCCCCAGCATTTT
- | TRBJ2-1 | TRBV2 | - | CASSDGRGPRGINEQFF | TGTGCCAGCAGTGATGGGAGGGGTCCCAGGGGAATCAATGAGCAGTTCTTC
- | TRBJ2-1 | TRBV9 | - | CASSVVEWRSSYNEQFF | TGTGCCAGCAGCGTAGTAGAGTGGCGATCCTCCTACAATGAGCAGTTCTTC
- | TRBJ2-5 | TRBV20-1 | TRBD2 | CSGMTSVFLQETQYF | TGCAGTGGGATGACTAGCGTCTTCCTCCAAGAGACCCAGTACTTC
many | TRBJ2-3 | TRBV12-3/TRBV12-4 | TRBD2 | CASSLSWGGRPTDTQYF | TGTGCCAGCAGTCTAAGTTGGGGAGGGCGGCCAACAGATACGCAGTATTTT
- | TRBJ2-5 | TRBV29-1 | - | CSVEIPQGWGETQYF | TGCAGCGTTGAAATTCCCCAGGGTTGGGGAGAGACCCAGTACTTC
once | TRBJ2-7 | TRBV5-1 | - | CASGSQGSYEQYF | TGCGCCAGCGGGTCACAGGGATCCTACGAGCAGTACTTC
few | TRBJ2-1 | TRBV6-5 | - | CASSYSGWNEQFF | TGTGCCAGCAGTTACTCAGGGTGGAATGAGCAGTTCTTC
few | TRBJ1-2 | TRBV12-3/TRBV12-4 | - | CASRTPGHISYTF | TGTGCCAGCAGAACCCCGGGCCACATAAGCTACACCTTC
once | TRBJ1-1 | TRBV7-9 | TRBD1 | CASSGRQGPRTEAFF | TGTGCCAGCAGCGGACGACAGGGGCCTCGAACTGAAGCTTTCTTT
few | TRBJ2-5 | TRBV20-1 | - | CSARGSVPAETQYF | TGCAGTGCTAGAGGGTCGGTCCCGGCAGAGACCCAGTACTTC
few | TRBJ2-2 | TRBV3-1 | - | CASSQVVGTGELFF | TGTGCCAGCAGCCAGGTGGTGGGCACCGGGGAGCTGTTTTTT
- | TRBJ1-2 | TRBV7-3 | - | CASSLAHGRGYTF | TGTGCCAGCAGCTTAGCTCACGGACGGGGCTACACCTTC
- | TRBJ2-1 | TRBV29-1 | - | CSVDRGWGARNEQFF | TGCAGCGTTGATCGGGGATGGGGGGCGCGGAATGAGCAGTTCTTC
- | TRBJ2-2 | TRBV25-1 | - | CASKDRTANTGELFF | TGTGCCAGCAAAGATCGGACAGCAAACACCGGGGAGCTGTTTTTT
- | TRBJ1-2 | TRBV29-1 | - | CSVETRGRDYGYTF | TGCAGCGTTGAGACCCGGGGCAGGGACTATGGCTACACCTTC